The T cell receptor beta chain described here comes from a study of technical replicates of blood from a few donors. TCRdb's copy holds only in-frame clones and misses some; the assay was immunoSEQ multiplex PCR. The table includes tens of thousands of clones, 75% to 95% detected once. This clone was picked up one time. Per germline, CDR1 ENHRY and CDR2 SYGVKD. The CDR3 is 15 residues long. J was trimmed by 7 bases and V by 0 bases; bases with no gene match: 5. This receptor was obtained from a human donor in good health. Some clones in this sample may be carry-over from other donors' samples. Sequencing was done on a sample of T cells isolated from PBMCs. The chain combines TRBV10-3 with TRBJ2-3, with TRBD1 matching 9 bases. Here the CDR3 reads CAISESDRGVNTQYF. CDR3 nucleotide sequence: TGTGCCATCAGTGAGTCGGACAGGGGTGTGAATACGCAGTATTTT.